This T cell receptor beta chain was sequenced for a study of shared clonotypes between healthy human individuals. Study details: Per donor, three plates held CD4 naive cells, three held CD4 memory, two held CD8 naive and one held CD8 memory.

V gave up 4 bases and J gave up 4 bases; unmatched junction bases: 10. CDR1 SGHRS and CDR2 YFSETQ come from the germline V gene. CDR3 length equals 16 residues. This table comes from immunoSEQ multiplex PCR, and its TCRdb copy is limited to in-frame clones, with some not included. Here the sample spans roughly 2 million clones, 90% to 97% being singletons. The sequencing sample was made of naive CD4+ T cells sorted from blood. The subset denotes: CD45RA+ positively selected. The chain links TRBV5-1 to TRBJ2-7; 11 bases fit TRBD2. The sequence came from a man aged 18 to 29 in good health. The CDR3 region is CASSPAGTSGVYEQYF. DNA for the CDR3: TGCGCCAGCAGCCCAGCCGGGACTAGCGGAGTGTACGAGCAGTACTTC.